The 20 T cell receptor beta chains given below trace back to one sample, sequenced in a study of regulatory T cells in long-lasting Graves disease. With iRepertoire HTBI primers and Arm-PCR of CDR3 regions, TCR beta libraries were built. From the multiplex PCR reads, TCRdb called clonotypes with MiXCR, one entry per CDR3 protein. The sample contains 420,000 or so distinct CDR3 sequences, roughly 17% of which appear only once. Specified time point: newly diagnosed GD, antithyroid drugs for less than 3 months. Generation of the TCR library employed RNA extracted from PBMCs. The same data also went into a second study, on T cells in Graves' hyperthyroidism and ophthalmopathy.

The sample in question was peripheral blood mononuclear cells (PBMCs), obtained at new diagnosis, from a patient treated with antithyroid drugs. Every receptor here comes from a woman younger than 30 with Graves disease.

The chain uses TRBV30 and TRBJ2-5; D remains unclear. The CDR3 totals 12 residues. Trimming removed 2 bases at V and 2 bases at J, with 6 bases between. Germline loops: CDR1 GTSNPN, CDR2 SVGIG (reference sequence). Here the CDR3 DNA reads TGTGCCTGGAGTACGAGACAAGAGACCCAGTACTTC. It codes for CAWSTRQETQYF.

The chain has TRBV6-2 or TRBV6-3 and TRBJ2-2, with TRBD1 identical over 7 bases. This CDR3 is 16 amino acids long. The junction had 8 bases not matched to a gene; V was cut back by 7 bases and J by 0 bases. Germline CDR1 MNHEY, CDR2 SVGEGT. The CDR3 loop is CASTPSRGPNTGELFF. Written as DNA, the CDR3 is TGTGCCAGCACCCCCTCAAGGGGGCCGAACACCGGGGAGCTGTTTTTT.

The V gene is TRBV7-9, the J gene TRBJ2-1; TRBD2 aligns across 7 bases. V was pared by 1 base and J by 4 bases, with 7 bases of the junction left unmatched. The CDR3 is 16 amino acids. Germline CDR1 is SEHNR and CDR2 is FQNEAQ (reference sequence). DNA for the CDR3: TGTGCCAGCAGCTTAGGGGGGGAGGGCCCTTACAATGAGCAGTTCTTC. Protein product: CASSLGGEGPYNEQFF.

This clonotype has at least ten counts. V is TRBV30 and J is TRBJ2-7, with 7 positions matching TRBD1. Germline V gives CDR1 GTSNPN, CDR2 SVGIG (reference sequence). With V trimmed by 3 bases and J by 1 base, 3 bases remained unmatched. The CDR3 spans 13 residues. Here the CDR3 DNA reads TGTGCCTGGAGAGGACAGGTATCCTACGAGCAGTACTTC. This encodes CAWRGQVSYEQYF.

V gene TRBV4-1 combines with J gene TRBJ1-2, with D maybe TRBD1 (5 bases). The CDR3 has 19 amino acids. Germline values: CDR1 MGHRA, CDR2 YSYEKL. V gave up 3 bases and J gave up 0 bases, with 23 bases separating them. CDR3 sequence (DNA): TGCGCCAGCAGCCACGCTAGCCAGGCGGGGGGAAAAGCTAACTATGGCTACACCTTC. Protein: CASSHASQAGGKANYGYTF.

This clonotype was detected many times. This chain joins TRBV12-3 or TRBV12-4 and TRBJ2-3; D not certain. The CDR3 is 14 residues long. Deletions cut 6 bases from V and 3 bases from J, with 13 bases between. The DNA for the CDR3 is TGTGCCAGCAGATATGGGTCAGGAACAGATACGCAGTATTTT. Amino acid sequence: CASRYGSGTDTQYF.

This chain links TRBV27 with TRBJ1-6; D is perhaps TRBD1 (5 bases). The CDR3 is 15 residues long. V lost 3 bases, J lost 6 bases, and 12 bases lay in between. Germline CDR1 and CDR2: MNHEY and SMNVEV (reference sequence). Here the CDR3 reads CASSFSRAVNSPLHF. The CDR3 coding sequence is TGTGCCAGCAGTTTCTCCAGGGCGGTTAATTCACCCCTCCACTTT.

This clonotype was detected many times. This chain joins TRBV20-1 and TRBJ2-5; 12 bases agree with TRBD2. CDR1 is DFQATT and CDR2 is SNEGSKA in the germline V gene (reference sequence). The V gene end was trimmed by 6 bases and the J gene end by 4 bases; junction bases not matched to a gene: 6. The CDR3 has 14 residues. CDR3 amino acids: CSARLAGVRETQYF. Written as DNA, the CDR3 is TGCAGTGCAAGACTAGCGGGAGTGAGAGAGACCCAGTACTTC.

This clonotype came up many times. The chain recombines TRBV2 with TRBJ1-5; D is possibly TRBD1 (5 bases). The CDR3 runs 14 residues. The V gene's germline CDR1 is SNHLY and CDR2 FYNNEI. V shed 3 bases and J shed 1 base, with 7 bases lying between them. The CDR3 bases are TGTGCCAGCAGTGACAGGGAAAGCAATCAGCCCCAGCATTTT. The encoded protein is CASSDRESNQPQHF.

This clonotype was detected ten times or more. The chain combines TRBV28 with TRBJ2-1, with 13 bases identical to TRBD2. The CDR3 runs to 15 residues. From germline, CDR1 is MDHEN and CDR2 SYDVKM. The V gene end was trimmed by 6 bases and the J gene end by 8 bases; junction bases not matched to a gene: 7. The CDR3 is CASSHGLAGADEQFF. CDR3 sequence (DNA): TGTGCCAGCAGCCACGGACTAGCGGGAGCGGATGAGCAGTTCTTC.

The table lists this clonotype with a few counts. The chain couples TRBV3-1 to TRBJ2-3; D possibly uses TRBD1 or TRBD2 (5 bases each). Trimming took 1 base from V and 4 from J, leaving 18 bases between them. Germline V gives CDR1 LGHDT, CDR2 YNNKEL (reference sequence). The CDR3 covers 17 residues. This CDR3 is CASSQGISWGSPDTQYF. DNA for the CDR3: TGTGCCAGCAGCCAAGGAATCTCTTGGGGGAGCCCAGATACGCAGTATTTT.

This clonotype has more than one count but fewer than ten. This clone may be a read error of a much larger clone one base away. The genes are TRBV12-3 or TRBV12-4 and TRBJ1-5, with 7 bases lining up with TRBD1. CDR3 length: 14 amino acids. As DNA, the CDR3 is TGTGCCAGCAGCCGAAGACAGGGCCGTCAGCCCCAGCGTTTT. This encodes CASSRRQGRQPQRF.

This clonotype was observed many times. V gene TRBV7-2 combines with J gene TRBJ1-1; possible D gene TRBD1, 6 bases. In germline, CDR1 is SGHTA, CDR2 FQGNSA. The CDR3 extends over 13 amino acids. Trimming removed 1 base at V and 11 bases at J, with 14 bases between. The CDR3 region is CASSLGQAEVAFF. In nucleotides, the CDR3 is TGTGCCAGCAGCTTAGGACAGGCCGAGGTCGCTTTCTTT.

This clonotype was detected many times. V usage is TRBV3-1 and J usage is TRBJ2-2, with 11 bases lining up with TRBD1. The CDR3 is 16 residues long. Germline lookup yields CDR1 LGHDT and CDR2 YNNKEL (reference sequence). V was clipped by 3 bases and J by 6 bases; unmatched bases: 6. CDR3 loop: CASSHTGTGGAGELFF. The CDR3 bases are TGTGCCAGCAGCCATACCGGGACAGGGGGTGCCGGGGAGCTGTTTTTT.

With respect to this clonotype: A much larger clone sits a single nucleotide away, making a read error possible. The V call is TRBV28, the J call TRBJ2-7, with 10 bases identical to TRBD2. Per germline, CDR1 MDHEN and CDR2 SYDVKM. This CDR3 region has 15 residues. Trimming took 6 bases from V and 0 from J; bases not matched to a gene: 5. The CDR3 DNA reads TGTGCCAGCAGCCGCTCTAGCGGGAGCTCCTACGAGCAGTACTTC. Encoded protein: CASSRSSGSSYEQYF. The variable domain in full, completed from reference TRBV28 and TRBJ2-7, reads DVKVTQSSRYLVKRTGEKVFLECVQDMDHENMFWYRQDPGLGLRLIYFSYDVKMKEKGDIPEGYSVSREKKERFSLILESASTNQTSMYLCASSRSSGSSYEQYFGPGTRLTVT.

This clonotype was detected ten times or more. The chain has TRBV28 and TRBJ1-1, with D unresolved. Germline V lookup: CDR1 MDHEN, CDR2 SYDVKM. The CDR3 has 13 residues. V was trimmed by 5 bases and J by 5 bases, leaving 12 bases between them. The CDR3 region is CASSEIGGTEAFF. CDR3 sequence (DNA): TGTGCCAGCAGTGAAATCGGTGGGACTGAAGCTTTCTTT.

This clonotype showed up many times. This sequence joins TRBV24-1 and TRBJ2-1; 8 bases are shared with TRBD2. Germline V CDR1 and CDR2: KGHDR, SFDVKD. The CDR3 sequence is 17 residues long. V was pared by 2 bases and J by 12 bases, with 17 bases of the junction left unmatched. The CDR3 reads CATSDSTSAYLVRGQFF. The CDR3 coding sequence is TGTGCCACCAGTGATTCGACTAGCGCGTACTTAGTCCGAGGGCAGTTCTTC.

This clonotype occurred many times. CDR3 in DNA: TGTGCCAGCAGCTACTATCCCGGGGAGCTGTTTTTT. Translated: CASSYYPGELFF. The chain joins TRBV3-1 to TRBJ2-2, with no clear D. Germline V gives CDR1 LGHDT, CDR2 YNNKEL (reference sequence). V lost 5 bases, J lost 6 bases, and 7 bases lay in between. This CDR3 has 12 amino acids.

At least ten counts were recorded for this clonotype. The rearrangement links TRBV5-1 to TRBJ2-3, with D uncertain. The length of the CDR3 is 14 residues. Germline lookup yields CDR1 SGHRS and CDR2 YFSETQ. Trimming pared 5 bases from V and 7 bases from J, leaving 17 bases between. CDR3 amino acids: CASRQDQETHTQYF. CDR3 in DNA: TGCGCCAGCAGGCAGGATCAGGAGACACATACGCAGTATTTT.

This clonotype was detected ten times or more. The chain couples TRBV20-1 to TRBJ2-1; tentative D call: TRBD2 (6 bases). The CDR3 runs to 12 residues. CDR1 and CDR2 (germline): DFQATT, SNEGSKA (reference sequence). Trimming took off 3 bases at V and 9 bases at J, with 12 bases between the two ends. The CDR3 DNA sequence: TGCAGTGCTAGTTCTAGGAGGGCTGAGCAGTTCTTC. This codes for CSASSRRAEQFF.